This is a list of T cell receptor beta chains from one sample in a study of blood T cell repertoires in COVID-19. Here immunoSEQ multiplex PCR was the method, and the copy in TCRdb shows in-frame clones only, minus some. The data hold about 220,000 clones, with approximately 90% observed a single time. Specimen: PBMCs or T cells enriched from blood (not recorded which). Source of these receptors: a woman in her thirties or forties with acute COVID-19. Both conserved end residues are part of each CDR3. D genes are given only for firm matches. Clone size is given for some rows only: seen once, a few or many times, or a class if the clone is expanded.

>TRBV6-4|.|TRBD1|TRBJ1-6
CASWGQYNSPLHF
TGTGCCAGTTGGGGACAGTATAATTCACCCCTCCACTTT
>TRBV9|.|.|TRBJ1-5
CASSVAGGPDQPQHF
TGTGCCAGCAGCGTAGCTGGGGGCCCCGATCAGCCCCAGCATTTT
>TRBV9|.|TRBD1|TRBJ1-2
CASSTGTGGYTF
TGTGCCAGCAGCACCGGGACAGGTGGCTACACCTTC
>TRBV4-3|.|.|TRBJ1-6
CASSQDGAGVNSPLHF
TGCGCCAGCAGCCAAGATGGCGCAGGGGTTAATTCACCCCTCCACTTT
>TRBV3-1/TRBV3-2|.|TRBD1|TRBJ1-2
CASSSPGGQGFGYTF
TGTGCCAGCAGCTCTCCCGGGGGACAGGGTTTTGGCTACACCTTC
>TRBV19|.|.|TRBJ2-3
CASSPQGVSTDTQYF
TGTGCCAGTAGCCCACAGGGAGTTAGCACAGATACGCAGTATTTT
>TRBV7-2|.|.|TRBJ2-1
CASSLSLGDNEQFF
TGTGCCAGCAGCTTATCGTTAGGAGACAATGAGCAGTTCTTC
>TRBV24-1|.|TRBD2|TRBJ2-3
CATSDFSSGGPGTQYF
TGTGCCACCAGTGATTTCTCGAGCGGGGGGCCGGGGACGCAGTATTTT
>TRBV24-1|.|TRBD1|TRBJ1-1
CATLEQGMNTEAFF
TGTGCCACCCTCGAACAGGGGATGAACACTGAAGCTTTCTTT
>TRBV5-6|.|.|TRBJ1-2
CASRDTQLYGYTF
TGTGCCAGTAGGGACACGCAACTCTATGGCTACACCTTC
>TRBV9|.|TRBD1|TRBJ1-4
CASSVAGTGDEKLFF
TGTGCCAGCAGCGTCGCCGGGACAGGGGATGAAAAACTGTTTTTT
>TRBV6-1|.|.|TRBJ2-2
CASSEGEMIGTGELFF
TGTGCCAGCAGTGAAGGGGAGATGATTGGCACCGGGGAGCTGTTTTTT
>TRBV5-1|.|TRBD1|TRBJ2-2
CASSSRGQAFVAGELFF
TGCGCCAGCAGCTCGCGGGGACAGGCGTTTGTGGCCGGGGAGCTGTTTTTT
>TRBV6-5|.|.|TRBJ1-5
CASRHYNQPQHF
TGTGCCAGCAGGCACTACAATCAGCCCCAGCATTTT
>TRBV5-1|once|.|TRBJ1-1
CASSLSREGKQAFF
TGCGCCAGCAGCTTGAGCAGGGAGGGTAAACAAGCTTTCTTT
>TRBV6-4|.|.|TRBJ1-2
CASSTGTTNYGYTF
TGTGCCAGCAGTACCGGGACAACTAACTATGGCTACACCTTC
>TRBV19|.|.|TRBJ1-1
CASTPSGLDGTEAFF
TGTGCCAGTACGCCCTCCGGGTTAGACGGAACTGAAGCTTTCTTT
>TRBV28|.|.|TRBJ1-2
CASSSRAGLIGYTF
TGTGCCAGCAGTTCGCGGGCAGGCCTCATAGGCTACACCTTC
>TRBV5-1|.|.|TRBJ2-3
CASSWEATADTQYF
TGCGCCAGCAGCTGGGAGGCGACAGCAGATACGCAGTATTTT
>TRBV7-9|.|TRBD1|TRBJ1-4
CASSFSGDRAEKLFF
TGTGCCAGCAGCTTTAGTGGGGACAGGGCTGAAAAACTGTTTTTT
>TRBV7-2|.|.|TRBJ1-1
CASSFGTPNTEAFF
TGTGCCAGCAGCTTTGGGACACCGAACACTGAAGCTTTCTTT
>TRBV29-1|.|.|TRBJ2-2
CSAAGPTGELFF
TGCAGCGCAGCAGGGCCGACCGGGGAGCTGTTTTTT
>TRBV5-5|.|.|TRBJ1-6
CASSYGDSNSPLHF
TGTGCCAGCAGCTATGGTGACTCTAATTCACCCCTCCACTTT
>TRBV14|.|TRBD1|TRBJ1-2
CASSLKTGGNYGYTF
TGTGCCAGCAGCCTTAAGACAGGGGGCAACTATGGCTACACCTTC
>TRBV5-5|once|.|TRBJ1-1
CASRADMNTEAFF
TGTGCCAGCAGGGCAGACATGAACACTGAAGCTTTCTTT
>TRBV19|.|.|TRBJ1-1
CASSILSELMNTEAFF
TGTGCCAGTAGTATACTATCCGAGTTGATGAACACTGAAGCTTTCTTT
>TRBV9|.|TRBD1|TRBJ1-1
CASSRLQGEKTEAFF
TGTGCCAGCAGCCGATTACAGGGGGAGAAGACTGAAGCTTTCTTT
>TRBV5-1|few|TRBD1|TRBJ1-4
CASSRRQGINEKLFF
TGCGCCAGCAGCAGACGACAGGGCATTAATGAAAAACTGTTTTTT
>TRBV7-9|.|.|TRBJ2-2
CASSFRVALLPANTGELFF
TGTGCCAGCAGCTTTCGTGTAGCTCTTCTCCCAGCGAACACCGGGGAGCTGTTTTTT
>TRBV9|few|.|TRBJ1-1
CASSVSPVAEAFF
TGTGCCAGCAGCGTATCCCCCGTCGCTGAAGCTTTCTTT
>TRBV6-6|.|.|TRBJ2-1
CASSSIPGEQFF
TGTGCCAGCAGCTCTATCCCGGGTGAGCAGTTCTTC
>TRBV30|.|.|TRBJ1-6
CAWRAGSYNSPLHF
TGTGCCTGGAGGGCGGGCTCCTATAATTCACCCCTCCACTTT
>TRBV7-8|.|.|TRBJ2-1
CASSPSHGLAKRSSYNEQFF
TGTGCCAGCAGCCCAAGCCACGGGCTAGCGAAAAGGAGCTCCTACAATGAGCAGTTCTTC
>TRBV11-2|.|.|TRBJ2-7
CATQQGLDEQYF
TGTGCCACTCAACAGGGTTTGGATGAGCAGTACTTC
>TRBV30|.|.|TRBJ1-6
CAWNPDNRYNSPLHF
TGTGCCTGGAATCCCGACAACCGCTATAATTCACCCCTCCACTTT
>TRBV10-3|.|.|TRBJ1-1
CAINEAGGDTEAFF
TGTGCCATCAACGAGGCGGGAGGGGACACTGAAGCTTTCTTT
>TRBV15|.|.|TRBJ2-1
CATSSNGPWGPSSYNEQFF
TGTGCCACCAGCAGTAACGGTCCGTGGGGCCCCAGCTCCTACAATGAGCAGTTCTTC
>TRBV19|.|.|TRBJ2-1
CASRRGQSYNEQFF
TGTGCCAGTCGGAGGGGGCAATCCTACAATGAGCAGTTCTTC
>TRBV24-1|.|TRBD1|TRBJ2-2
CATSEPGQGTGELFF
TGTGCCACCAGTGAGCCTGGACAGGGCACCGGGGAGCTGTTTTTT
>TRBV19|.|.|TRBJ1-4
CASSPSGQRSEKLFF
TGTGCCAGTAGCCCCTCCGGACAGAGATCCGAAAAACTGTTTTTT
>TRBV7-3|.|.|TRBJ1-1
CASSLNGDMNTEAFF
TGTGCCAGCAGCTTAAACGGGGACATGAACACTGAAGCTTTCTTT
>TRBV7-8|.|.|TRBJ1-3
CASSSSVRARPGNTIYF
TGTGCCAGCAGCTCCTCCGTGCGGGCGCGACCTGGAAACACCATATATTTT
>TRBV9|.|.|TRBJ2-7
CASSVGIANSYEQYF
TGTGCCAGCAGCGTAGGTATAGCGAACTCCTACGAGCAGTACTTC
>TRBV5-4|.|.|TRBJ1-4
CASSPGGPNEKLFF
TGTGCCAGCAGCCCCGGCGGGCCTAATGAAAAACTGTTTTTT
>TRBV14|.|TRBD1|TRBJ1-6
CASSQKRQGNISPLHF
TGTGCCAGCAGCCAAAAACGACAGGGAAACATATCACCCCTCCACTTT
>TRBV10-3|.|.|TRBJ1-4
CAISGGVGEKLFF
TGTGCCATCAGTGGAGGAGTGGGTGAAAAACTGTTTTTT
>TRBV6-5|.|.|TRBJ1-4
CASSLAGWDEKLFF
TGTGCCAGCAGTTTGGCAGGATGGGATGAAAAACTGTTTTTT
>TRBV4-1|medium-sized|.|TRBJ1-2
CASSQERFRYNYGYTF
TGCGCCAGCAGCCAAGAAAGGTTCAGGTATAACTATGGCTACACCTTC
>TRBV10-3|.|.|TRBJ1-2
CAISAPGTPVYGYTF
TGTGCCATCAGTGCACCCGGGACACCTGTCTATGGCTACACCTTC
>TRBV6-4|.|.|TRBJ2-6
CASSEQSSGANVLTF
TGTGCCAGCAGTGAACAGTCCTCAGGGGCCAACGTCCTGACTTTC
>TRBV2|.|.|TRBJ2-1
CASSDVGGSYNEQFF
TGTGCCAGCAGCGACGTAGGGGGCTCCTACAATGAGCAGTTCTTC
>TRBV7-2|.|.|TRBJ1-2
CASSLARRNYGYTF
TGTGCCAGCAGCTTAGCCAGGAGGAACTATGGCTACACCTTC
>TRBV5-5|.|.|TRBJ2-7
CASSPNEGVSYEQYF
TGTGCCAGCAGCCCAAATGAGGGGGTCTCCTACGAGCAGTACTTC
>TRBV5-1|.|TRBD2|TRBJ2-3
CASSLALAGGADTQYF
TGCGCCAGCAGCTTGGCTCTAGCGGGGGGCGCGGATACGCAGTATTTT